This entry describes one TCR beta chain. J gave up 0 bases and V 5 bases, and 15 bases lay outside the gene matches. The CDR3 is made up of 18 amino acids. The germline CDR1 and CDR2 sequences are SQVTM and ANQGSEA. Produced via immunoSEQ multiplex PCR; TCRdb's table is partial and in-frame only. The sample records about 160,000 clones, roughly 93% being singletons. The data were taken from a study of blood T cell repertoires in COVID-19. Study-level background: Sites in the United States, Italy and Spain provided acute and convalescent COVID-19 samples.

Sequencing used peripheral blood. V gene TRBV29-1 combines with J gene TRBJ2-1; 8 bases line up with TRBD1. The TCR originated in a man between 18 and 35 years old with acute or convalescent COVID-19. The DNA of the CDR3 is TGCAGCGTTCAGGGGGCTGAAGCGGGTGCGAGCTCCTACAATGAGCAGTTCTTC. Its protein is CSVQGAEAGASSYNEQFF.